A single sample is the source of the 19 T cell receptor beta chains below, sequenced in a study of vaccination and CD4 T cells after COVID-19. The study sequenced cultured CD4+ T cell DNA using the Oncomine TCR Beta short-read assay. A single record per CDR3 protein comes from TCRdb applying MiXCR to the PCR reads. Among thousands of distinct CDR3 sequences, approximately 66% were seen once, and the ten largest hold 20% to 25%. Stated treatment: approximately 9-day PBMC culture with coronavirus spike peptide pools or control peptides (ViraFEST assay). The antigens for these receptors are not known. The specimen sequenced was CD4+ T cells from blood, cultured in vitro. Every receptor here comes from a human donor who had recovered from COVID-19.

This clonotype was observed a handful of times. The chain recombines TRBV6-1 with TRBJ1-5, with D maybe TRBD1 (6 bases). Germline V gene sequence: CDR1 MNHNS, CDR2 SASEGT. The CDR3 runs 17 residues. Between the trimmed V and J ends, which lost 0 bases and 2 bases, there was a span of 14 bases. CDR3 region: CASSEAVGARGNQPQHF. The CDR3 nucleotides read TGTGCCAGCAGTGAAGCGGTGGGGGCGCGGGGCAATCAGCCCCAGCATTTT.

The chain recombines TRBV7-2 with TRBJ2-7, with D uncertain. This CDR3 is 14 amino acids long. The germline V and J ends were trimmed by 5 bases and 2 bases, with 13 bases remaining between them. Germline CDR1 and CDR2: SGHTA and FQGNSA. CDR3 DNA sequence: TGTGCCAGCAGCCGAAGTGTAGGGACCTACGAGCAGTACTTC. Translated, it gives CASSRSVGTYEQYF.

The chain employs TRBV7-6 and TRBJ1-3; tentative D call: TRBD1 (5 bases). The CDR3 covers 15 residues. Germline V gene lookup returns CDR1 SGHVS and CDR2 FNYEAQ. Trimming removed 1 base at V and 2 bases at J, with 9 bases between. Here the CDR3 reads CASSLVRGAGNTIYF. CDR3 bases: TGTGCCAGCAGCTTAGTACGGGGGGCTGGAAACACCATATATTTT.

This clonotype was observed a single time. One end of the junction does not line up with germline, which may come from a read error. The gene calls are TRBV27 and TRBJ1-6; D gene unclear. CDR1 is MNHEY and CDR2 is SMNVEV in the germline V gene (reference sequence). The CDR3 length is 18 residues. The CDR3 reads CASSLWAQRYNGNSPPHF. For the CDR3, the DNA is TGTGCCAGCAGTTTATGGGCACAGAGGTATAATGGGAATTCACCCCCCCACTTT.

The chain employs TRBV24-1 and TRBJ2-3; 9 nucleotides line up with TRBD2. V shed 9 bases, J shed 7 bases, and the junction held 10 bases outside the gene matches. CDR1 KGHDR and CDR2 SFDVKD come from the germline V gene. The CDR3 has 14 residues. In DNA form, the CDR3 reads TGTGCCACCGGTAAGACTAGCGGCCCTCATACGCAGTATTTT. Protein: CATGKTSGPHTQYF.

Turning to this clonotype: One junction end does not reproduce the germline sequence, and a read error may be involved. V and J are TRBV20-1 and TRBJ1-6; D remains unclear. The CDR3 has 12 amino acids. CDR1 and CDR2 (germline): DFQATT, SNEGSKA (reference sequence). The CDR3 reads CSARDENSPLHF. CDR3 nucleotides: TGCAGTGCCAGAGACGAGAATTCACCCCTCCACTTT.

A few counts support this clonotype. V is TRBV7-9 and J is TRBJ2-5, with D uncertain. The CDR3 covers 15 residues. CDR1 and CDR2 (germline): SEHNR, FQNEAQ (reference sequence). V lost 4 bases, J lost 0 bases, and 12 bases lay in between. CDR3 residues: CASSSVDLYQETQYF. CDR3 DNA: TGTGCCAGCAGCTCCGTAGACTTGTACCAAGAGACCCAGTACTTC.

The rearrangement links TRBV12-3 or TRBV12-4 to TRBJ1-2; no reliable D call. The CDR3 runs to 12 residues. V lost 8 bases and J lost 6, with 13 bases in between. In DNA form, the CDR3 reads TGTGCCAGCCTCACTCCAGGTCATGGCTACACCTTC. This encodes CASLTPGHGYTF.

This clonotype rates as large (0.1 to 1%). This rearrangement joins TRBV6-2 or TRBV6-3 to TRBJ1-1, with 8 bases aligning to TRBD1. The trim removed 1 base at V and 6 bases at J, leaving 10 bases unmatched. The CDR3 runs to 16 residues. Germline assignment: CDR1 MNHEY and CDR2 SVGEGT. Here the CDR3 reads CASSYLGQVGAAEAFF. CDR3 coding DNA: TGTGCCAGCAGTTACTTGGGACAGGTCGGGGCGGCTGAAGCTTTCTTT.

This clonotype was seen a few times. The J gene is TRBJ1-6, the V gene TRBV20-1; TRBD1 matches at 7 bases. Germline V gene lookup returns CDR1 DFQATT and CDR2 SNEGSKA (reference sequence). The CDR3 has 13 residues. In DNA form, the CDR3 reads TGCGGAACGAGGGGACAGCCCAATTCACCCCTCCACTTT. Translated, it gives CGTRGQPNSPLHF.

This chain joins TRBV7-3 and TRBJ1-5, with 10 positions matching TRBD1. The trim removed 5 bases at V and 3 bases at J, leaving 7 bases unmatched. Germline V gene lookup returns CDR1 SGHTA and CDR2 FQGTGA. CDR3 length: 16 amino acids. CDR3 residues: CASSLRTGGFNQPQHF. CDR3 bases: TGTGCCAGCAGCCTCCGGACAGGGGGGTTCAATCAGCCCCAGCATTTT. Full variable domain (outside the CDR3, taken from reference TRBV7-3 and TRBJ1-5): GAGVSQTPSNKVTEKGKYVELRCDPISGHTALYWYRQSLGQGPEFLIYFQGTGAADDSGLPNDRFFAVRPEGSVSTLKIQRTERGDSAVYLCASSLRTGGFNQPQHFGDGTRLSIL.

V and J are TRBV4-2 and TRBJ2-3; D unresolved. The V end was cut by 0 bases, the J end by 4 bases, with 11 bases between. Germline V gives CDR1 LGHNA, CDR2 YNFKEQ. There are 15 residues in the CDR3. CDR3 loop: CASSQDFNQADTQYF. DNA of the CDR3: TGTGCCAGCAGCCAAGACTTCAATCAGGCAGATACGCAGTATTTT.

This rearrangement joins TRBV20-1 to TRBJ2-7, with 10 bases matching TRBD2. J was trimmed by 6 bases and V by 0 bases; bases with no gene match: 5. This CDR3 is 14 amino acids long. Germline loops: CDR1 DFQATT, CDR2 SNEGSKA (reference sequence). The CDR3 sequence is CSARDSAGGGEQYF. DNA of the CDR3: TGCAGTGCTAGAGACTCAGCGGGAGGGGGCGAGCAGTACTTC.

This clonotype was recorded a few times. This chain joins TRBV20-1 and TRBJ2-7; 7 bases fit TRBD2. CDR1 is DFQATT and CDR2 is SNEGSKA in the germline V gene (reference sequence). This CDR3 is 17 amino acids long. V lost 3 bases and J lost 5; bases outside the gene matches: 19. The CDR3: CSARARMGGGSIHEQYF. The CDR3 bases are TGCAGTGCTAGGGCCCGGATGGGAGGCGGGAGTATCCACGAGCAGTACTTC.

This chain links TRBV20-1 with TRBJ2-3; 9 bases are shared with TRBD2. The J segment lost 11 bases and the V segment lost 6 bases, leaving 12 bases of the junction unmatched. CDR3 length: 13 amino acids. From germline, CDR1 is DFQATT and CDR2 SNEGSKA (reference sequence). This CDR3 is CSALEIAGALQYF. As DNA, the CDR3 is TGCAGTGCCCTCGAGATAGCGGGGGCCCTGCAGTATTTT.

This chain links TRBV7-2 with TRBJ1-6; D unresolved. The CDR3 loop spans 12 amino acids. In germline, CDR1 is SGHTA, CDR2 FQGNSA. With 3 bases removed from V and 8 bases from J, the gap between germline ends came to 5 bases. The CDR3 loop reads CASSLDDSPLHF. The CDR3 DNA reads TGTGCCAGCAGCTTGGATGATTCACCCCTCCACTTT.

V and J are TRBV7-8 and TRBJ1-1, with D maybe TRBD1 (6 bases). The V end lost 6 bases, the J end lost 0 bases, and 11 bases lay between the germline ends. The CDR3 contains 14 residues. Germline CDR1 reads SGHVS; CDR2 reads FQNEAQ. CDR3 residues: CASRLNRVNTEAFF. As DNA, the CDR3 is TGTGCCAGCAGACTTAACAGGGTGAACACTGAAGCTTTCTTT. The full variable domain, with the rest looked up from reference TRBV7-8 and TRBJ1-1, is GAGVSQSPRYKVAKRGQDVALRCDPISGHVSLFWYQQALGQGPEFLTYFQNEAQLDKSGLPSDRFFAERPEGSVSTLKIQRTQQEDSAVYLCASRLNRVNTEAFFGQGTRLTVV.

The rearrangement joins TRBV11-2 to TRBJ2-1; possibly TRBD2 for D (5 bases). The V end lost 1 base, the J end lost 5 bases, and 12 bases lay between the germline ends. Looked up from germline, CDR1 is SGHAT and CDR2 is FQNNGV. The CDR3 length is 15 residues. The DNA of the CDR3 is TGTGCCAGCAGCTTAGGACTAACTAACGACAATGAGCAGTTCTTC. It translates to CASSLGLTNDNEQFF.

The V gene is TRBV7-9, the J gene TRBJ2-5, with D tentatively TRBD1 (5 bases). V was cut by 5 bases and J by 5 bases, with 18 bases left in between. From germline, CDR1 is SEHNR and CDR2 FQNEAQ (reference sequence). The CDR3 is 15 amino acids. The CDR3 reads CASSEQARVGETQYF. The DNA for the CDR3 is TGTGCCAGCAGCGAACAGGCCAGGGTTGGGGAGACCCAGTACTTC.